These 28 T cell receptor beta chains came from one sample sequenced in a study of shared clonotypes between healthy human individuals. Terminally differentiated effector memory CD45RA+ cells were left out of the naive CD8 fraction, which was CD45RO-negative and positively selected for CCR7. Sequencing used immunoSEQ multiplex PCR; TCRdb keeps in-frame clones, though not all of them. The repertoire consists of around 600,000 clones, with approximately 95% occurring once and the leading ten covering approximately 0.11%. Sequenced: naive CD8+ T cells sorted from blood. The receptors come from a woman aged 25 to 39 in good health.

The V and J genes are TRBV4-1 and TRBJ1-2; 8 positions agree with TRBD1. The junction had 11 bases not matched to a gene; V was cut back by 4 bases and J by 4 bases. The CDR3 spans 16 residues. Per the germline V gene, CDR1 is MGHRA and CDR2 is YSYEKL. The CDR3 loop is CASSPVGQAPLYGYTF. The CDR3 region has the DNA TGCGCCAGCAGCCCAGTGGGACAGGCCCCTCTCTATGGCTACACCTTC.

The rearrangement links TRBV5-6 to TRBJ1-1, with 10 positions matching TRBD1. The CDR3 contains 15 residues. Trimming took 0 bases from V and 3 from J; bases not matched to a gene: 2. The germline V gene encodes CDR1 SGHDT and CDR2 YYEEEE. CDR3 loop: CASSLGGTGDTEAFF. The CDR3 DNA sequence: TGTGCCAGCAGCTTGGGCGGGACAGGGGACACTGAAGCTTTCTTT.

This chain uses TRBV28 with TRBJ2-7; the D gene is possibly TRBD1 (8 bases). The CDR3 is made up of 14 amino acids. Germline lookup yields CDR1 MDHEN and CDR2 SYDVKM. The ends were cut back, 6 bases at V and 1 base at J, with 13 bases in the middle. CDR3 sequence reads: CASRAGQASYEQYF. CDR3 in DNA: TGTGCCAGCAGAGCGGGACAGGCGTCCTACGAGCAGTACTTC.

This chain links TRBV4-1 with TRBJ2-7; D gene ambiguous. V shed 0 bases and J shed 5 bases, with 14 bases lying between them. The length of the CDR3 is 15 residues. The germline V gene has CDR1 MGHRA and CDR2 YSYEKL. The CDR3 loop is CASSQDRASLDEQYF. CDR3 in DNA: TGCGCCAGCAGCCAAGATCGGGCTAGTTTAGACGAGCAGTACTTC.

V is TRBV2 and J is TRBJ2-7; 7 bases fit TRBD2. The V segment lost 6 bases and the J segment 5 bases; nucleotides outside the gene matches: 7. This CDR3 contains 13 residues. From germline, CDR1 is SNHLY and CDR2 FYNNEI. The CDR3 nucleotides are TGTGCCAGCAGGCAGACTAGCTTCGACGAGCAGTACTTC. Amino acid sequence: CASRQTSFDEQYF.

The rearrangement joins TRBV29-1 to TRBJ2-5; D is possibly TRBD2 (6 bases). The V end was cut by 7 bases, the J end by 5 bases, with 17 bases between. In germline, CDR1 is SQVTM, CDR2 ANQGSEA. The CDR3 consists of 13 residues. The CDR3 sequence is CSANLGSAETQYF. CDR3 in DNA: TGCAGCGCAAACCTCGGGAGCGCGGAGACCCAGTACTTC.

The J gene is TRBJ2-7, the V gene TRBV27; D gene uncertain. Germline V gene data show CDR1 as MNHEY and CDR2 as SMNVEV (reference sequence). The CDR3 spans 14 residues. V was trimmed by 2 bases and J by 1 base, leaving 9 bases between them. CDR3 residues: CASSLRALSYEQYF. CDR3 in DNA: TGTGCCAGCAGTTTACGGGCTCTATCCTACGAGCAGTACTTC.

As DNA, the CDR3 is TGTGCCAGTAGTATCGGGGCAACTAATGAAAAACTGTTTTTT. Protein: CASSIGATNEKLFF. The chain has TRBV19 and TRBJ1-4; no clear D gene. The V gene's germline CDR1 is LNHDA and CDR2 SQIVND (reference sequence). This CDR3 has 14 residues. Trimming removed 3 bases at V and 0 bases at J, with 5 bases between.

The chain links TRBV7-2 to TRBJ1-5; a weak D match, TRBD1 (6 bases). With 1 base removed from V and 3 bases from J, the gap between germline ends came to 16 bases. This CDR3 contains 17 residues. CDR1 is SGHTA, CDR2 FQGNSA, per germline. CDR3 sequence (DNA): TGTGCCAGCAGCTTAGAGAGGCCAGGGGCCATCAATCAGCCCCAGCATTTT. Protein product: CASSLERPGAINQPQHF.

V is TRBV7-8 and J is TRBJ2-7; TRBD2 aligns across 7 bases. The CDR3 is 16 amino acids. V gave up 4 bases and J gave up 0 bases; unmatched junction bases: 9. The germline V gene encodes CDR1 SGHVS and CDR2 FQNEAQ. DNA for the CDR3: TGTGCCAGCAGCTCCCGACCACGGGGGGTCTCCTACGAGCAGTACTTC. This translates into CASSSRPRGVSYEQYF.

V gene TRBV4-1 combines with J gene TRBJ2-1; D gene uncertain. This CDR3 contains 13 residues. Between the trimmed V and J ends, which lost 4 bases and 5 bases, there was a span of 9 bases. The germline CDR1 and CDR2 sequences are MGHRA and YSYEKL. CDR3 in amino acids: CASSLSAHNEQFF. DNA of the CDR3: TGCGCCAGCAGCCTTTCTGCCCACAATGAGCAGTTCTTC.

This chain links TRBV7-9 with TRBJ1-5; D is perhaps TRBD1 (6 bases). CDR1 is SEHNR and CDR2 is FQNEAQ in the germline V gene (reference sequence). CDR3 length: 13 residues. Trimming left V 1 base short and J 5 bases short, with 6 bases between. The CDR3 loop is CASSLGGHQPQHF. The CDR3 region has the DNA TGTGCCAGCAGCTTAGGGGGGCATCAGCCCCAGCATTTT. The variable domain in full, completed from reference TRBV7-9 and TRBJ1-5, reads DTGVSQNPRHKITKRGQNVTFRCDPISEHNRLYWYRQTLGQGPEFLTYFQNEAQLEKSRLLSDRFSAERPKGSFSTLEIQRTEQGDSAMYLCASSLGGHQPQHFGDGTRLSIL.

This chain joins TRBV19 and TRBJ2-7; D possibly matches TRBD1 or TRBD2 (5 bases each). CDR3 length equals 14 residues. Trimming stripped 5 bases from V and 0 bases from J, with 11 bases between. Germline V gene data show CDR1 as LNHDA and CDR2 as SQIVND (reference sequence). The DNA of the CDR3 is TGTGCCAGTAGTCGGGGCGAGAACTCCTACGAGCAGTACTTC. As protein: CASSRGENSYEQYF. Variable domain in full (rest from reference TRBV19 and TRBJ2-7): DGGITQSPKYLFRKEGQNVTLSCEQNLNHDAMYWYRQDPGQGLRLIYYSQIVNDFQKGDIAEGYSVSREKKESFPLTVTSAQKNPTAFYLCASSRGENSYEQYFGPGTRLTVT.

The J gene is TRBJ1-5, the V gene TRBV6-5; 9 positions match TRBD1. This CDR3 is 15 amino acids long. Germline loops: CDR1 MNHEY, CDR2 SVGAGI. V was pared by 4 bases and J by 7 bases, with 8 bases of the junction left unmatched. CDR3 sequence: CASSSGQGLDQPQHF. In DNA form, the CDR3 reads TGTGCCAGCAGTTCCGGACAGGGGTTGGACCAGCCCCAGCATTTT.

The chain couples TRBV28 to TRBJ1-2; D call uncertain. Germline CDR1 is MDHEN and CDR2 is SYDVKM. V gave up 7 bases and J gave up 2 bases, with 11 bases separating them. The CDR3 spans 13 residues. The CDR3 bases are TGTGCCAGCATCCAGGACCGGAACTATGGCTACACCTTC. Residues: CASIQDRNYGYTF.

This sequence joins TRBV10-3 and TRBJ2-7; 9 positions match TRBD1. Germline assignment: CDR1 ENHRY and CDR2 SYGVKD. Unmatched junction bases numbered 6, after V lost 6 bases and J lost 6 bases. The CDR3 length is 13 residues. Here the CDR3 reads CAISTGTGSEQYF. As DNA, the CDR3 is TGTGCCATCAGCACCGGGACAGGGTCCGAGCAGTACTTC.

The chain couples TRBV4-2 to TRBJ2-3, with D unclear. The CDR3 loop spans 13 amino acids. Trimming took off 2 bases at V and 4 bases at J, with 7 bases between the two ends. Germline lookup yields CDR1 LGHNA and CDR2 YNFKEQ. CDR3 residues: CASSQKTPDTQYF. The CDR3, as DNA: TGTGCCAGCAGCCAAAAGACACCAGATACGCAGTATTTT.

The chain carries TRBV5-5 and TRBJ2-7; no clear D. Germline values: CDR1 SGHKS, CDR2 YYEKEE (reference sequence). The CDR3 loop spans 13 amino acids. V lost 4 bases and J lost 3, with 11 bases in between. CDR3 nucleotides: TGTGCCAGCAGCGCCGACACCTACTACGAGCAGTACTTC. The encoded protein is CASSADTYYEQYF.

This rearrangement joins TRBV7-2 to TRBJ2-7; the match to TRBD2 covers 7 bases. CDR1 is SGHTA, CDR2 FQGNSA, per germline. Germline trimming cut 1 base from V and 5 bases from J; bases unmatched to any gene: 8. The CDR3 has 15 amino acids. This CDR3 reads CASSLDRGSNDEQYF. CDR3 coding DNA: TGTGCCAGCAGCTTAGATCGCGGGAGTAACGACGAGCAGTACTTC.

The chain has TRBV4-1 and TRBJ1-2; no firm D call. Germline assignment: CDR1 MGHRA and CDR2 YSYEKL. Trimming took 0 bases from V and 3 from J, leaving 11 bases between them. This CDR3 comprises 15 residues. CDR3 region: CASSQDPSSYYGYTF. CDR3 in DNA: TGCGCCAGCAGCCAAGATCCAAGCAGCTACTATGGCTACACCTTC.

The rearrangement uses TRBV4-1 and TRBJ1-1; TRBD1 aligns across 7 bases. The CDR3 contains 16 residues. After removal of 3 bases from V and 0 bases from J, the junction contained 7 bases not matched to a gene. In germline, CDR1 is MGHRA, CDR2 YSYEKL. CDR3 sequence reads: CASSQRGQSMNTEAFF. CDR3 bases: TGCGCCAGCAGCCAGAGGGGACAGTCCATGAACACTGAAGCTTTCTTT.

This clone was observed once. The DNA of the CDR3 is TGTGCCAGCAGCTGGACAGGGATGGGGAAGACCCAGTACTTC. Encoded protein: CASSWTGMGKTQYF. The chain is built from TRBV5-6 and TRBJ2-5; TRBD1 agrees at 8 bases. J was trimmed by 6 bases and V by 3 bases; bases with no gene match: 7. The CDR3 is made up of 14 amino acids. CDR1 and CDR2 from the germline V gene are SGHDT and YYEEEE.

V gene TRBV19 combines with J gene TRBJ1-2; the D is unclear. The germline V gene has CDR1 LNHDA and CDR2 SQIVND (reference sequence). V was pared by 1 base and J by 4 bases, with 4 bases between. The CDR3 consists of 12 residues. The CDR3 sequence: CASSIGPYGYTF. In nucleotides, the CDR3 is TGTGCCAGTAGTATAGGGCCCTATGGCTACACCTTC.

In DNA, the CDR3 is TGTGCCAGCAGCGTAGTAGAGGGGCTGACGGAAGCTTTCTTT. Encoded protein: CASSVVEGLTEAFF. The rearrangement joins TRBV9 to TRBJ1-1; D may be TRBD1 (5 bases). The CDR3 is 14 amino acids. Trimming stripped 0 bases from V and 8 bases from J, with 14 bases between. Germline CDR1 SGDLS, CDR2 YYNGEE.

V is TRBV2 and J is TRBJ2-3; a weak D match, TRBD2 (6 bases). The CDR3 loop spans 14 amino acids. CDR1 and CDR2 (germline): SNHLY, FYNNEI. Deletions cut 6 bases from V and 4 bases from J, with 14 bases between. The CDR3 DNA follows: TGTGCCAGCAGCGGGACTGGGTTCCCAGATACGCAGTATTTT. Amino acids: CASSGTGFPDTQYF.

The rearrangement uses TRBV7-9 and TRBJ2-3; D not resolved. This CDR3 comprises 14 residues. Germline CDR1 reads SEHNR; CDR2 reads FQNEAQ (reference sequence). V lost 4 bases and J lost 2, with 10 bases in between. The CDR3 region is CASSYRGSTDTQYF. The CDR3 DNA reads as TGTGCCAGCAGCTACCGTGGGTCCACAGATACGCAGTATTTT.

The chain uses TRBV11-1 and TRBJ2-7, with D possibly being TRBD2 (6 bases). Trimming pared 4 bases from V and 5 bases from J, leaving 12 bases between. This CDR3 is built from 13 residues. Germline V gives CDR1 SGHAT, CDR2 FQDESV (reference sequence). The CDR3 DNA reads TGTGCCAGCAGCTCTCCCGGGGGAGACGAGCAGTACTTC. Protein: CASSSPGGDEQYF.

The chain combines TRBV27 with TRBJ2-1, with D perhaps matching TRBD1 (5 bases). With 2 bases removed from V and 8 bases from J, the gap between germline ends came to 10 bases. This CDR3 contains 13 residues. Germline CDR1 MNHEY, CDR2 SMNVEV (reference sequence). The CDR3 DNA sequence: TGTGCCAGCAGTTTAACCCTAGGGGATGAGCAGTTCTTC. Protein sequence: CASSLTLGDEQFF.